The 6 T cell receptor beta chains listed next were all sequenced from one sample in a study of blood T cell dynamics during melanoma immunotherapy. Study-wide points: Immune-effector CD8+ cells best matched cell-free DNA CDR3 sequences and were most clonal.

Their cognate antigens are unknown. Time point noted: pre-treatment baseline. The CD3+ CD4- CD8+ CD45RA- CD45RO-high CD27- CCR7- memory phenotype defined TIE cells. Repertoires were generated with immunoSEQ multiplex PCR, while TCRdb's copy carries only in-frame clones and drops some. The sample has about 1,300 clones; less than 85% are singletons. The material was CD8+ T cells from blood, obtained from a patient treated with checkpoint blockade. Receptor source: a human donor with melanoma.

CDR3 in amino acids: CASSYHGPGNEQFF. In nucleotides, the CDR3 is TGTGCCAGCAGCTACCATGGGCCGGGCAATGAGCAGTTCTTC. The rearrangement joins TRBV6-6 to TRBJ2-1; D unclear. Germline CDR1 and CDR2: MNHNY and SVGAGI (reference sequence). Trimming removed 6 bases at V and 6 bases at J, with 15 bases between. The CDR3 runs to 14 residues.

The gene calls are TRBV5-1 and TRBJ2-7, with 9 bases identical to TRBD2. The V gene end was trimmed by 3 bases and the J gene end by 2 bases; junction bases not matched to a gene: 6. In germline, CDR1 is SGHRS, CDR2 YFSETQ. This CDR3 is built from 15 residues. The CDR3 is CASSYPSGGTYEQYF. CDR3 nucleotides: TGCGCCAGCAGCTACCCCAGCGGGGGGACCTACGAGCAGTACTTC.

The rearrangement links TRBV6-4 to TRBJ2-1; a weak D match, TRBD2 (7 bases). V was clipped by 7 bases and J by 6 bases, with 16 bases between them. CDR3 length equals 14 residues. The germline CDR1 and CDR2 sequences are MRHNA and SNTAGT. CDR3 region: CASTPGGGGNEQFF. The CDR3 bases are TGTGCCAGCACCCCGGGGGGAGGGGGCAATGAGCAGTTCTTC.

This chain connects TRBV9 to TRBJ2-2, with 9 bases lining up with TRBD2. The CDR3 is 16 residues long. Germline V CDR1 and CDR2: SGDLS, YYNGEE. After removal of 4 bases from V and 7 bases from J, the junction contained 11 bases not matched to a gene. The CDR3 sequence: CASSPGGLAGNGELFF. The CDR3 DNA sequence: TGTGCCAGCAGCCCCGGGGGGCTAGCGGGGAACGGGGAGCTGTTTTTT.

This chain connects TRBV9 to TRBJ2-7; 7 positions match TRBD2. The CDR3 is made up of 15 amino acids. J gave up 3 bases and V 0 bases, and 6 bases lay outside the gene matches. Germline V gene lookup returns CDR1 SGDLS and CDR2 YYNGEE. CDR3 in amino acids: CASSVEGGEFYEQYF. DNA for the CDR3: TGTGCCAGCAGCGTAGAGGGAGGGGAATTCTACGAGCAGTACTTC.

This sequence joins TRBV27 and TRBJ2-1; no clear D gene. The CDR3 is 14 amino acids. V was trimmed by 0 bases and J by 12 bases, leaving 15 bases between them. CDR1 and CDR2 from the germline V gene are MNHEY and SMNVEV (reference sequence). CDR3 sequence reads: CASSLSGELPVQFF. DNA for the CDR3: TGTGCCAGCAGTTTATCCGGCGAATTACCCGTGCAGTTCTTC.